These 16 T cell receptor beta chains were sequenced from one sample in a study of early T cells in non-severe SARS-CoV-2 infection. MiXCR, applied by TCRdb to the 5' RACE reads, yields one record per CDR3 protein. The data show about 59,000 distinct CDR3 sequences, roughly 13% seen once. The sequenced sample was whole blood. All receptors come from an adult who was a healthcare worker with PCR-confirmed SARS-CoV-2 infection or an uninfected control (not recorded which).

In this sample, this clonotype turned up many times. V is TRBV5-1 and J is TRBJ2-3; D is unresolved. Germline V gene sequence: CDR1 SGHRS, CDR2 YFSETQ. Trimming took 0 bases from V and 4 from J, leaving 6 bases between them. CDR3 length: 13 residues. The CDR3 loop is CASSLGVPDTQYF. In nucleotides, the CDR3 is TGCGCCAGCAGCTTGGGGGTCCCAGATACGCAGTATTTT.

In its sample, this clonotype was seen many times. The CDR3 protein is CASSLGAGGYYEQYF. CDR3 in DNA: TGTGCCAGCAGTTTGGGGGCAGGGGGGTACTACGAGCAGTACTTC. This sequence joins TRBV27 and TRBJ2-7, with a possible D match to TRBD1 (7 bases). Trimming took 3 bases from V and 3 from J, leaving 15 bases between them. Germline V CDR1 and CDR2: MNHEY, SMNVEV (reference sequence). CDR3 length equals 15 residues.

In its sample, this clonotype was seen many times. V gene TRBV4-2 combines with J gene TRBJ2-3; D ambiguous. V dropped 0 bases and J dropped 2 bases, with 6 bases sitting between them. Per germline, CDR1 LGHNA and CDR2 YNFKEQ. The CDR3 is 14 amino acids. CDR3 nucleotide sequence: TGTGCCAGCAGCCAAGATCCTACCACAGATACGCAGTATTTT. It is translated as CASSQDPTTDTQYF.

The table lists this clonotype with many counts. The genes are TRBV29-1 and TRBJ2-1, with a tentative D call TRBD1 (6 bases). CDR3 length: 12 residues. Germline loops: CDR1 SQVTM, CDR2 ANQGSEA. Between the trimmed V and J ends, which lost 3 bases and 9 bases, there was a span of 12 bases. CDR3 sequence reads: CSVDFRGSEQFF. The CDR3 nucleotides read TGCAGCGTTGACTTCAGGGGATCTGAGCAGTTCTTC.

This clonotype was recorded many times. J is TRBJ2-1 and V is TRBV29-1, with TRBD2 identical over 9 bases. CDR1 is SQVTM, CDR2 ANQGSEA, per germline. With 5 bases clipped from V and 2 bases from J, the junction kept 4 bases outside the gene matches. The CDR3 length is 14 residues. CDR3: CSVLGGGAYNEQFF. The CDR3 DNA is TGCAGCGTTTTGGGCGGGGGGGCCTACAATGAGCAGTTCTTC.

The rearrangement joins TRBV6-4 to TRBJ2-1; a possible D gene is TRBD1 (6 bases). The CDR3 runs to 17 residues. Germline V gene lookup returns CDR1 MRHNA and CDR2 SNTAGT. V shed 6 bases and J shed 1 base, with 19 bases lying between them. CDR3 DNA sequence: TGTGCCAGCAGACCCCCCGGGGACACCCATTCCTACAATGAGCAGTTCTTC. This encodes CASRPPGDTHSYNEQFF.

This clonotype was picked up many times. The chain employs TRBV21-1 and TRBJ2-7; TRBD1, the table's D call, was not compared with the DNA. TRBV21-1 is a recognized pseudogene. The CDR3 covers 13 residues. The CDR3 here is CASPVPGWYEQYF. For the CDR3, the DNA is TGTGCCAGCCCCGTTCCGGGGTGGTACGAGCAGTACTTC.

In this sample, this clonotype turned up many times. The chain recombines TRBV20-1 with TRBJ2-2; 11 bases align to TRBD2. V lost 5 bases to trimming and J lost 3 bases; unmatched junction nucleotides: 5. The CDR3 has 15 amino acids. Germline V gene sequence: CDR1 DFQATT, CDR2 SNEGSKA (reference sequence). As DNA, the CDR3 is TGCAGTGCTCGGGGGACTAGCGGATACACCGGGGAGCTGTTTTTT. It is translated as CSARGTSGYTGELFF.

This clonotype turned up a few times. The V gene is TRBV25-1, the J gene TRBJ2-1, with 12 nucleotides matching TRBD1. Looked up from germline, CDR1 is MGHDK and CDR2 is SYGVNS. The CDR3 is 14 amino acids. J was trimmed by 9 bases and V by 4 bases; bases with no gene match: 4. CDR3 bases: TGTGCCAGCAGTGGGGGACAGGGGGCGGGTGAGCAGTTCTTC. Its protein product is CASSGGQGAGEQFF.

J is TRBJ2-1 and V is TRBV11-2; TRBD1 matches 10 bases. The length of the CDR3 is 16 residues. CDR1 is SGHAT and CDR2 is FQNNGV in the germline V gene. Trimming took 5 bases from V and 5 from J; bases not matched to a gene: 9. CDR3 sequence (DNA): TGTGCCAGCAGCCGGCCGGGACAGGGGCTAAACAATGAGCAGTTCTTC. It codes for CASSRPGQGLNNEQFF.

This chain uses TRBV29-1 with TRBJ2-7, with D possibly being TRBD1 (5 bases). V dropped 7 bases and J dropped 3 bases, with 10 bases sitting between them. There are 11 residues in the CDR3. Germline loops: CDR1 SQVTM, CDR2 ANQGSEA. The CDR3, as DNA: TGCAGCGCCTGGACACTCTACGAGCAGTACTTC. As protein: CSAWTLYEQYF.

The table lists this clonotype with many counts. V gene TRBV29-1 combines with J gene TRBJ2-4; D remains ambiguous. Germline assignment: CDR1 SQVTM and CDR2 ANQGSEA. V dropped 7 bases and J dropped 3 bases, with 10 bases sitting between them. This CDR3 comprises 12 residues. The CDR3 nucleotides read TGCAGCGCCGGAGAGGACAAAAACATTCAGTACTTC. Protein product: CSAGEDKNIQYF.

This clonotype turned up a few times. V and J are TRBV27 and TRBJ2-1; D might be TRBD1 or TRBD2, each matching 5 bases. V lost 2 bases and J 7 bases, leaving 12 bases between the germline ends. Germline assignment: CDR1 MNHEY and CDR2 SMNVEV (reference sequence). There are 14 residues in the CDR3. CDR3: CASSLVSGRNEQFF. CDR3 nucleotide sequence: TGTGCCAGCAGTTTAGTGTCGGGGCGGAATGAGCAGTTCTTC.

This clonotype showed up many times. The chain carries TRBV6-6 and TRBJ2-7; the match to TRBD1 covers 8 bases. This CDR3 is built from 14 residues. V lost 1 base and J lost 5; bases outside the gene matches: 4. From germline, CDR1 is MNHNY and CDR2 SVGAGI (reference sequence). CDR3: CASSYYRTGNEQYF. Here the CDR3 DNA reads TGTGCCAGCAGTTACTACCGGACAGGGAACGAGCAGTACTTC.

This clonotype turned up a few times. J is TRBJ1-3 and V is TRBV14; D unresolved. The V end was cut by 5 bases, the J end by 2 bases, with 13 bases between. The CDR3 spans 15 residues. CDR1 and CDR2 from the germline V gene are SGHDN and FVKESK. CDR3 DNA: TGTGCCAGCAGCTTTGGATGGGAGACTGGAAACACCATATATTTT. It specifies CASSFGWETGNTIYF. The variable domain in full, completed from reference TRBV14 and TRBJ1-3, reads EAGVTQFPSHSVIEKGQTVTLRCDPISGHDNLYWYRRVMGKEIKFLLHFVKESKQDESGMPNNRFLAERTGGTYSTLKVQPAELEDSGVYFCASSFGWETGNTIYFGEGSWLTVV.

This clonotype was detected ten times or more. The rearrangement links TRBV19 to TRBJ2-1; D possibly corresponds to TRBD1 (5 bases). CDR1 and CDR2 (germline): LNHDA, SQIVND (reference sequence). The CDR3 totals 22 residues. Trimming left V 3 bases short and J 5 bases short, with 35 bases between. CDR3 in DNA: TGTGCCAGTAGTATGGTGTCTCCGGGCAGGGTCTGGGGCGACTCTTCGAACAATGAGCAGTTCTTC. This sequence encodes CASSMVSPGRVWGDSSNNEQFF.